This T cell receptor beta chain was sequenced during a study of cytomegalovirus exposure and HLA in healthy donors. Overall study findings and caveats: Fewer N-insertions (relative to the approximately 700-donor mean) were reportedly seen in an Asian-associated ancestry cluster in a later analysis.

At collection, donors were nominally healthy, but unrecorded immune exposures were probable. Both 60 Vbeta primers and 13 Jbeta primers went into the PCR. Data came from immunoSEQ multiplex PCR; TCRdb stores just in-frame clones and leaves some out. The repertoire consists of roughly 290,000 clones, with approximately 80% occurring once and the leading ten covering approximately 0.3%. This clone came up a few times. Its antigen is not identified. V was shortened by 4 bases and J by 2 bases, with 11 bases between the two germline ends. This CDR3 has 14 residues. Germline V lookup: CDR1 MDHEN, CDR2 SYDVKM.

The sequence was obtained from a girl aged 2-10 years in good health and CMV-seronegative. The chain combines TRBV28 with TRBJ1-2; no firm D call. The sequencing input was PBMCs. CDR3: CASSYLYGNYGYTF. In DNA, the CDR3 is TGTGCCAGCAGTTATCTATACGGGAACTATGGCTACACCTTC.